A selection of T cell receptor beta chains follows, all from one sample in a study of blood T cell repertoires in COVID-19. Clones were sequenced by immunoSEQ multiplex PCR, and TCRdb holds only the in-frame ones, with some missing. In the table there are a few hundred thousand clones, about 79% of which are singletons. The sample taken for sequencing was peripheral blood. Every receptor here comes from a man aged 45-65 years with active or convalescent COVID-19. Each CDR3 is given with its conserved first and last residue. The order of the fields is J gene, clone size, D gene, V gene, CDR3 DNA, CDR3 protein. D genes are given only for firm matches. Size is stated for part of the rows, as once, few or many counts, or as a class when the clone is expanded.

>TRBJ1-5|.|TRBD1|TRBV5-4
TGTGCCAGCAGCAACGGGACAGGGGGCCTTCAGCCCCAGCATTTT
CASSNGTGGLQPQHF
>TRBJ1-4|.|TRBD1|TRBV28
TGTGCCACACGAGGACAGGGGGATGAAAAACTGTTTTTT
CATRGQGDEKLFF
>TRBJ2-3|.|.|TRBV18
TGTGCCAGCTCACCTAACGGGGACTCCACAGATACGCAGTATTTT
CASSPNGDSTDTQYF
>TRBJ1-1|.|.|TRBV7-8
TGTGCCAGCAGCCCCGGGGGGGTGGTAATGAACACTGAAGCTTTCTTT
CASSPGGVVMNTEAFF
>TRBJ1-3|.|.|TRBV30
TGTGCCTGGAGTGTAGGGGGGGCTGGAAACACCATATATTTT
CAWSVGGAGNTIYF
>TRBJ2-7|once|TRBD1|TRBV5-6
TGTGCCAGCAGCTTACAGGGGCACCTCTACGAGCAGTACTTC
CASSLQGHLYEQYF
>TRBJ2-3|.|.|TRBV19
TGTGCCAGTAGTATAATGGCGGGGAGCACAGATACGCAGTATTTT
CASSIMAGSTDTQYF
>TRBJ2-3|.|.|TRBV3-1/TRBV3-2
TGTGCCAGCAGCCAAGGGTTAGTCTATGGAGATACGCAGTATTTT
CASSQGLVYGDTQYF
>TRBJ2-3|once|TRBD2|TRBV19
TGTGCCAGTAGTATATCGGAGCTAGCGGGAGCTAGGGATACGCAGTATTTT
CASSISELAGARDTQYF
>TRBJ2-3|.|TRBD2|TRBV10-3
TGTGCCATCAGTGAGTCTTCGACTAGCGAGGTGGCGCAGTATTTT
CAISESSTSEVAQYF
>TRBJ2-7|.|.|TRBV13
TGTGCCAGCAGTTCTTCCTCCTACGAGCAGTACTTC
CASSSSSYEQYF